Here is one T cell receptor beta chain with its context. Its antigen is unknown. The length of the CDR3 is 13 residues. The V gene's germline CDR1 is LNHDA and CDR2 SQIVND (reference sequence). V was clipped by 5 bases and J by 2 bases, with 9 bases between them. The PCR made use of 60 Vbeta and 13 Jbeta primers. The assay was immunoSEQ multiplex PCR, and TCRdb's table has in-frame clones only and misses some. The table lists roughly 130,000 clones, approximately 80% of them singletons, with around 1.2% in the top ten. The data originate from a study of cytomegalovirus exposure and HLA in healthy donors. Findings of the study overall: As a later analysis showed, a missense DCLRE1C variant was linked to trimming of TCR beta V- and J-genes.

Material: PBMCs. The rearrangement joins TRBV19 to TRBJ2-5; no clear D gene. The TCR was taken from a girl aged 2 to 10 in good health and CMV-seronegative. For the CDR3, the DNA is TGTGCCAGTAGTCCCCTCGTGCAAGAGACCCAGTACTTC. This sequence encodes CASSPLVQETQYF.